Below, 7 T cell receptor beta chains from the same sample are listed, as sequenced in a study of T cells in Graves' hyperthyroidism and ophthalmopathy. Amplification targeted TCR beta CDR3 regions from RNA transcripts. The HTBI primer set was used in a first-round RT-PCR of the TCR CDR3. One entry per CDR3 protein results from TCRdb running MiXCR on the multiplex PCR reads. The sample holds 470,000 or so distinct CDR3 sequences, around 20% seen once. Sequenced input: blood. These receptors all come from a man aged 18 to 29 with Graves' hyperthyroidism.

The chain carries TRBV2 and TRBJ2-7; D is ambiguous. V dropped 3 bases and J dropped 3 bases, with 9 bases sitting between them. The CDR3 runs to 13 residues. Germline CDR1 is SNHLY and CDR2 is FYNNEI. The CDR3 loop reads CASSEEQYYEQYF. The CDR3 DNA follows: TGTGCCAGCAGTGAGGAACAGTACTACGAGCAGTACTTC.

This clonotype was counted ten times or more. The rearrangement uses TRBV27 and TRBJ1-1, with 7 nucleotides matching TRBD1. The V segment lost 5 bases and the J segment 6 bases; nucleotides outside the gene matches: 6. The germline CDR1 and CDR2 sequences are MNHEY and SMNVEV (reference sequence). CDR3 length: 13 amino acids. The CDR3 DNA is TGTGCCAGCAGTCCCGGACAGGATCCTGAAGCTTTCTTT. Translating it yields CASSPGQDPEAFF.

For the CDR3, the DNA is TGCAGTGCTAGACCTCGGGGGGACTCCTATAATTCACCCCTCCACTTT. Its protein product is CSARPRGDSYNSPLHF. The V gene is TRBV20-1, the J gene TRBJ1-6, with D perhaps TRBD1 (5 bases). Germline CDR1 reads DFQATT; CDR2 reads SNEGSKA (reference sequence). V lost 2 bases to trimming and J lost 0 bases, with 11 bases between them. This CDR3 comprises 16 residues.

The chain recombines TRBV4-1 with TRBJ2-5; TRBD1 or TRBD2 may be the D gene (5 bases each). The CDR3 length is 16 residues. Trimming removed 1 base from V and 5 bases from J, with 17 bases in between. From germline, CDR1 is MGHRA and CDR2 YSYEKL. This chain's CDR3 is CASSQGDGSREETQYF. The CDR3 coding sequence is TGCGCCAGCAGCCAAGGGGATGGCAGCAGGGAGGAGACCCAGTACTTC.

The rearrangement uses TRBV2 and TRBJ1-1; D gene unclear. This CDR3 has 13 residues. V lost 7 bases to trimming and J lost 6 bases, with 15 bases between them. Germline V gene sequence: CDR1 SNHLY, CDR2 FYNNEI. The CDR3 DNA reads TGTGCCAGCATACCTAGATTTGGTCCTGAAGCTTTCTTT. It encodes CASIPRFGPEAFF.

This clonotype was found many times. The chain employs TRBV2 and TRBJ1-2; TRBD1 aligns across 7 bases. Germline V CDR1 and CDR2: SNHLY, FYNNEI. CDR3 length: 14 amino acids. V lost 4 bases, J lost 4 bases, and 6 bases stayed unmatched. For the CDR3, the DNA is TGTGCCAGCAGTGCCCTGACAGGGCCCTATGGCTACACCTTC. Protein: CASSALTGPYGYTF.

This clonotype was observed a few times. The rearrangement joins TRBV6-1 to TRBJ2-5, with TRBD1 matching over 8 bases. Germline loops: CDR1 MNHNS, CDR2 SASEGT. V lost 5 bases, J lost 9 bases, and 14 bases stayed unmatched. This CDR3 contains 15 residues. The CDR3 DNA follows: TGTGCCAGCAGTCCCTTTGGGACAGGAGGTTCCGCCCAGTACTTC. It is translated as CASSPFGTGGSAQYF.